This entry lists 27 T cell receptor beta chains sequenced from one sample in a study of blood T cell repertoires in COVID-19 (dated by TCRdb to the early 2020s). Library creation used the immunoSEQ multiplex PCR assay. The table was pulled from immuneACCESS by TCRdb, which kept in-frame rearrangements only. Such tables lose some clones; where checked, under half of the loss comes from unresolved V genes, and the rest has no known cause. A total of 350,000 to 400,000 clones appear in this sample, just over 90% of them only once. The biggest ten clones account for just over 0.85% of the sample. Sequencing was carried out using PBMCs or T cells enriched from blood (not recorded which). The receptors were sampled from a woman in her 40s who had been exposed to COVID-19.

Only one count was recorded for this clone. V and J are TRBV7-9 and TRBJ1-2; TRBD1 aligns across 7 bases. This CDR3 has 15 residues. Germline V lookup: CDR1 SEHNR, CDR2 FQNEAQ (reference sequence). The trim removed 2 bases at V and 8 bases at J, leaving 11 bases unmatched. CDR3 sequence (DNA): TGTGCCAGCAGCTTAACCGGGACAGACAGATACGGCTACACCTTC. Amino acids: CASSLTGTDRYGYTF.

The chain employs TRBV30 and TRBJ1-5, with D possibly TRBD1 on 5 matching bases. Between the trimmed V and J ends, which lost 1 base and 7 bases, there was a span of 11 bases. From germline, CDR1 is GTSNPN and CDR2 SVGIG (reference sequence). CDR3 length: 13 residues. CDR3: CAWSDGGVQPQHF. CDR3 DNA sequence: TGTGCCTGGAGTGATGGGGGGGTCCAGCCCCAGCATTTT.

As concerns this clone: The junction and the germline gene differ at one end; a read error may be behind it. The rearrangement links TRBV12-3 or TRBV12-4 to TRBJ1-5, with 7 bases fitting TRBD1. CDR3 length: 12 residues. CDR3 sequence: CASSLATGLRHF. The CDR3 DNA sequence: TGTGCCAGCAGCTTAGCGACAGGGCTTCGTCATTTT.

About this clone: Other nucleotide sequences in the sample specify the same CDR3. The chain employs TRBV29-1 and TRBJ1-1; 8 bases line up with TRBD1. CDR1 is SQVTM and CDR2 is ANQGSEA in the germline V gene. Unmatched junction bases numbered 3, after V lost 4 bases and J lost 5 bases. This CDR3 is 12 amino acids long. CDR3 residues: CSVGTGRTEAFF. The CDR3 DNA is TGCAGCGTTGGGACAGGGCGGACTGAAGCTTTCTTT.

This clone was observed a single time. This chain connects TRBV18 to TRBJ2-5; TRBD1 agrees at 8 bases. The CDR3 contains 16 residues. The germline V gene encodes CDR1 KGHSH and CDR2 LQKENI. The ends lost 3 bases at V and 1 base at J; junction bases unmatched: 7. The CDR3 is CASSPRQGSTQETQYF. CDR3 sequence (DNA): TGTGCCAGCTCACCTAGACAGGGGTCCACCCAAGAGACCCAGTACTTC.

This sequence joins TRBV5-1 and TRBJ1-2; tentative D call: TRBD1 (5 bases). Germline V lookup: CDR1 SGHRS, CDR2 YFSETQ. The V end lost 5 bases, the J end lost 7 bases, and 15 bases lay between the germline ends. This CDR3 is built from 13 residues. The CDR3 reads CASSLTGVGGYTF. CDR3 nucleotide sequence: TGCGCCAGCAGTCTGACGGGGGTAGGTGGCTACACCTTC.

V gene TRBV27 combines with J gene TRBJ1-5; 7 bases agree with TRBD1. V was pared by 8 bases and J by 2 bases, with 6 bases of the junction left unmatched. From germline, CDR1 is MNHEY and CDR2 SMNVEV (reference sequence). CDR3 length: 14 amino acids. CDR3 bases: TGTGCCAGCGGGCGGGACAGTGGCAATCAGCCCCAGCATTTT. Encoded protein: CASGRDSGNQPQHF.

This clone has only a few counts. The gene calls are TRBV28 and TRBJ1-1, with D possibly TRBD1 on 6 matching bases. The CDR3 is 15 amino acids. CDR1 is MDHEN, CDR2 SYDVKM, per germline. V was shortened by 7 bases and J by 4 bases, with 19 bases between the two germline ends. CDR3 sequence: CASTLNEGVLTEAFF. DNA for the CDR3: TGTGCCAGCACCTTGAATGAGGGGGTTCTCACTGAAGCTTTCTTT.

A note on this clone: One end of the junction does not line up with germline, which may come from a read error. This chain connects TRBV7-7 to TRBJ2-5, with a tentative D call TRBD2 (5 bases). Germline V gene data show CDR1 as SSHAT and CDR2 as FNYEAQ (reference sequence). The CDR3 has 15 residues. CDR3 loop: CASSPNRGFGETQYF. The CDR3 DNA reads as TGTGCTAGCAGCCCGAACCGGGGATTTGGAGAGACCCAGTACTTC.

The V gene is TRBV15, the J gene TRBJ2-3; a weak D match, TRBD1 (6 bases). The CDR3 length is 20 residues. Germline loops: CDR1 LNHNV, CDR2 YYDKDF (reference sequence). V gave up 3 bases and J gave up 2 bases, with 27 bases separating them. For the CDR3, the DNA is TGTGCCACCAGCAGGGATAAGCCTTTGAGACAGGCGAGGAACACAGATACGCAGTATTTT. The encoded protein is CATSRDKPLRQARNTDTQYF.

The rearrangement uses TRBV5-1 and TRBJ1-1; 8 positions match TRBD1. Germline CDR1 is SGHRS and CDR2 is YFSETQ. The CDR3 runs 17 residues. V gave up 0 bases and J gave up 3 bases; unmatched junction bases: 10. Here the CDR3 DNA reads TGCGCCAGCAGCTTGGTGGGCAGGGGGCTTGGCGACACTGAAGCTTTCTTT. The encoded protein is CASSLVGRGLGDTEAFF.

The chain employs TRBV6-5 and TRBJ1-5, with TRBD1 as a possible D gene (5 bases). Germline-derived CDR1 and CDR2 are MNHEY and SVGAGI. Trimming shortened V by 0 bases and J by 4 bases, and 13 bases separated the two germline ends. The CDR3 consists of 16 residues. This CDR3 reads CASSYSIPGSNQPQHF. The CDR3 DNA reads as TGTGCCAGCAGTTACTCGATTCCAGGGTCGAATCAGCCCCAGCATTTT.

The V gene is TRBV7-3, the J gene TRBJ2-7; 9 bases map to TRBD1. Trimming cost V 5 bases and J 2 bases; bases outside gene matches: 7. Germline lookup yields CDR1 SGHTA and CDR2 FQGTGA. The CDR3 is 15 amino acids. CDR3 nucleotides: TGTGCCAGCAGCCAAACCGGGACAGGGACCTACGAGCAGTACTTC. Amino acid sequence: CASSQTGTGTYEQYF.

Only a few counts were recorded for this clone. The chain recombines TRBV7-8 with TRBJ1-3, with D perhaps matching TRBD1 (5 bases). V was cut by 1 base and J by 3 bases, with 13 bases left in between. The CDR3 has 16 residues. CDR1 and CDR2 (germline): SGHVS, FQNEAQ. The CDR3 sequence: CASSLEWTSDGNTIYF. CDR3 sequence (DNA): TGTGCCAGCAGCTTAGAATGGACAAGTGATGGAAACACCATATATTTT.

This sequence joins TRBV19 and TRBJ2-4; 12 bases align to TRBD2. The CDR3 runs 17 residues. Germline values: CDR1 LNHDA, CDR2 SQIVND (reference sequence). V lost 5 bases and J lost 0; bases outside the gene matches: 5. Here the CDR3 DNA reads TGTGCCAGTAGTCGGACTAGCGGGGAACTAGCCAAAAACATTCAGTACTTC. Its protein product is CASSRTSGELAKNIQYF.

The V call is TRBV29-1, the J call TRBJ2-1; the match to TRBD2 covers 9 bases. The CDR3 extends over 14 amino acids. Germline V lookup: CDR1 SQVTM, CDR2 ANQGSEA. V lost 6 bases and J lost 3; bases outside the gene matches: 6. DNA for the CDR3: TGCAGCGTGGTGCTAGCGGGGAACTACAATGAGCAGTTCTTC. Translating gives CSVVLAGNYNEQFF.

The rearrangement uses TRBV5-6 and TRBJ1-3, with TRBD1 as a possible D gene (5 bases). Trimming took 2 bases from V and 2 from J, leaving 8 bases between them. CDR3 length: 14 amino acids. Germline values: CDR1 SGHDT, CDR2 YYEEEE. The CDR3 coding sequence is TGTGCCAGCAGCTTTCCGGGGGCTGGAAACACCATATATTTT. This sequence encodes CASSFPGAGNTIYF.

This rearrangement joins TRBV5-1 to TRBJ1-1; 7 nucleotides line up with TRBD1. CDR1 is SGHRS and CDR2 is YFSETQ in the germline V gene. V trimming: 4 bases; J trimming: 6 bases; junction bases outside the gene matches: 12. The CDR3 spans 15 residues. This CDR3 reads CASSRRQGGNAEAFF. DNA for the CDR3: TGCGCCAGCAGCAGGAGACAGGGCGGTAACGCTGAAGCTTTCTTT.

The chain couples TRBV29-1 to TRBJ1-2, with D possibly matching TRBD1 (6 bases). Germline CDR1 and CDR2: SQVTM and ANQGSEA. The CDR3 is made up of 12 amino acids. V dropped 4 bases and J dropped 7 bases, with 13 bases sitting between them. The CDR3 region has the DNA TGCAGCGTTGGAGGGGGGGAGGGTGGCTACACCTTC. Residues: CSVGGGEGGYTF.

The chain combines TRBV19 with TRBJ2-1; D gene ambiguous. The CDR3 contains 18 residues. Germline assignment: CDR1 LNHDA and CDR2 SQIVND (reference sequence). V lost 6 bases to trimming and J lost 0 bases, with 21 bases between them. The CDR3 spells CASRSGRWPLSSYNEQFF. The DNA for the CDR3 is TGTGCCAGTAGGTCAGGCAGGTGGCCGTTGAGCTCCTACAATGAGCAGTTCTTC.

This chain uses TRBV9 with TRBJ2-1; possible D gene TRBD1, 6 bases. This CDR3 is 14 amino acids long. V lost 0 bases to trimming and J lost 11 bases, with 15 bases between them. CDR1 and CDR2 (germline): SGDLS, YYNGEE. CDR3 in DNA: TGTGCCAGCAGCGTAGGGTACAGGGAGACCAAGCAGTTCTTC. It encodes CASSVGYRETKQFF.

The chain uses TRBV2 and TRBJ1-5; possibly TRBD1 for D (5 bases). The CDR3 is 15 amino acids. V lost 2 bases and J 4 bases, leaving 12 bases between the germline ends. Germline loops: CDR1 SNHLY, CDR2 FYNNEI. The CDR3 here is CASSEMGGKNQPQHF. The CDR3 nucleotides are TGTGCCAGCAGTGAAATGGGGGGTAAGAATCAGCCCCAGCATTTT.

V gene TRBV7-2 combines with J gene TRBJ1-1; maybe TRBD1 (5 bases). V lost 0 bases and J 8 bases, leaving 13 bases between the germline ends. In germline, CDR1 is SGHTA, CDR2 FQGNSA. The CDR3 loop spans 14 amino acids. DNA for the CDR3: TGTGCCAGCAGCTTAGCGGGCGGGACTAGGGAAGCTTTCTTT. It codes for CASSLAGGTREAFF.

A few counts support this clone. This sequence joins TRBV11-1 and TRBJ2-7; D perhaps matches TRBD1 (5 bases). The CDR3 runs 14 residues. Looked up from germline, CDR1 is SGHAT and CDR2 is FQDESV (reference sequence). Trimming cost V 5 bases and J 5 bases, with 16 bases left between them. CDR3 DNA sequence: TGTGCCAGCAGCCCTCCAAGAAGGGGCCACGAGCAGTACTTC. It encodes CASSPPRRGHEQYF.

The chain has TRBV6-2 or TRBV6-3 and TRBJ2-1, with D hard to call. CDR1 MNHEY and CDR2 SVGEGT come from the germline V gene. The CDR3 has 16 residues. The ends were cut back, 3 bases at V and 8 bases at J, with 20 bases in the middle. CDR3 DNA sequence: TGTGCCAGCAGTTATATCGGTCGAAGTAGATACGATGAGCAGTTCTTC. Translated, it gives CASSYIGRSRYDEQFF.

Here the CDR3 reads CASSPLIADTQYF. Written as DNA, the CDR3 is TGCGCCAGCAGCCCCCTTATAGCAGATACGCAGTATTTT. The chain has TRBV4-3 and TRBJ2-3; D not resolved. CDR3 length: 13 residues. From germline, CDR1 is LGHNA and CDR2 YSLEER. V was shortened by 4 bases and J by 4 bases, with 9 bases between the two germline ends.

In nucleotides, the CDR3 is TGTGCCAGCAGTCCTATCCCGACAGGGAGAGCTGGAAACACCATATATTTT. Its translation is CASSPIPTGRAGNTIYF. This sequence joins TRBV27 and TRBJ1-3; 7 bases match TRBD1. V dropped 5 bases and J dropped 2; count of bases not matched to a gene: 12. CDR1 and CDR2 from the germline V gene are MNHEY and SMNVEV (reference sequence). The CDR3 runs to 17 residues.